These T cell receptor beta chains were read from a single sample in a study of beta chain features in type 1 diabetes. The data were produced by immunoSEQ multiplex PCR, yet TCRdb's version contains in-frame clones alone and is incomplete. The sample lists a few hundred thousand clones, 20% occurring once. The sample was naive CD4+ T cells from blood. Receptors originate from a middle-aged woman with type 1 diabetes. Both conserved end residues are part of each CDR3. D genes are given only for firm matches. The listing skips clone size in some rows; elsewhere it reads once, few, many or a size class.

abundance	d_gene	v_gene	len	j_gene	CDR3aa	CDR3nt
few	TRBD1	TRBV30	13	TRBJ2-3	CATTGASTDTQYF	TGTGCAACGACAGGGGCTAGCACAGATACGCAGTATTTT
few	NA	TRBV10-3	14	TRBJ2-3	CASRGGVGTDTQYF	TGTGCCTCGCGAGGAGGTGTCGGCACAGATACGCAGTATTTT
NA	TRBD1	TRBV10-3	15	TRBJ2-7	CAISEFGTGFDEQYF	TGTGCCATCAGTGAGTTTGGGACAGGGTTCGACGAGCAGTACTTC
NA	NA	TRBV14	13	TRBJ2-3	CASREAAADTQYF	TGTGCCAGTAGGGAGGCGGCGGCAGATACGCAGTATTTT
few	NA	TRBV4-2	14	TRBJ2-1	CASGYSGSYNEQFF	TGTGCCAGCGGTTATTCAGGGTCCTACAATGAGCAGTTCTTC
NA	NA	TRBV28	13	TRBJ2-1	CASSLRGYNEQFF	TGTGCCAGCAGTTTGAGGGGGTACAATGAGCAGTTCTTC
few	NA	TRBV18	14	TRBJ2-2	CASSPDAEAGELFF	TGTGCCAGCTCACCAGATGCGGAGGCCGGGGAGCTGTTTTTT
NA	TRBD1	TRBV5-1	15	TRBJ2-3	CASCVQGVSTDTQYF	TGCGCCAGCTGCGTCCAGGGGGTTAGCACAGATACGCAGTATTTT
few	TRBD2	TRBV29-1	18	TRBJ2-1	CSVEDRGASGGAFNEQFF	TGCAGCGTTGAAGACAGGGGGGCTAGCGGGGGTGCGTTCAATGAGCAGTTCTTC
few	TRBD1	TRBV18	14	TRBJ2-7	CASSSGTVTYEQYF	TGTGCCAGCTCGTCCGGGACAGTTACCTACGAGCAGTACTTC
few	NA	TRBV7-8	18	TRBJ2-3	CASSLVHGSSSQLDTQYF	TGTGCCAGCAGCTTAGTCCACGGGTCTTCCTCACAATTAGATACGCAGTATTTT
NA	TRBD1	TRBV5-1	16	TRBJ1-1	CASSQVTGALGTEAFF	TGCGCCAGCAGCCAAGTGACAGGGGCCCTTGGCACTGAAGCTTTCTTT
few	NA	TRBV7-2	14	TRBJ2-4	CASSFTQGSHIQYF	TGTGCCAGCAGCTTTACACAGGGAAGCCACATTCAGTACTTC
NA	NA	TRBV2	15	TRBJ2-3	CASSATGIGTDTQYF	TGTGCCAGCAGTGCTACAGGGATTGGCACAGATACGCAGTATTTT
few	TRBD2	TRBV28	15	TRBJ2-1	CASSPGDLAGYEQFF	TGTGCCAGCTCCCCCGGCGACTTAGCGGGTTATGAGCAGTTCTTC
NA	NA	TRBV5-4	14	TRBJ1-1	CASSLEGLATEAFF	TGTGCCAGCAGCTTGGAGGGGCTGGCCACTGAAGCTTTCTTT
few	NA	TRBV7-2	14	TRBJ2-7	CASSLAPPSYEQYF	TGTGCCAGCAGCTTAGCCCCTCCTTCCTACGAGCAGTACTTC
NA	NA	TRBV5-6	15	TRBJ1-5	CASSSGTSDNQPQHF	TGTGCCAGCAGCTCGGGGACATCCGACAATCAGCCCCAGCATTTT
NA	TRBD1	TRBV28	14	TRBJ1-4	CASSIKQGNEKLFF	TGTGCCAGCAGTATCAAACAGGGGAATGAAAAACTGTTTTTT
NA	TRBD1	TRBV2	14	TRBJ1-2	CASKPGQGSYGYTF	TGTGCCAGCAAACCGGGACAGGGGAGCTATGGCTACACCTTC
few	NA	TRBV29-1	13	TRBJ2-6	CSVVSSGANVLTF	TGCAGCGTTGTGAGCTCTGGGGCCAACGTCCTGACTTTC
NA	TRBD1	TRBV7-9	15	TRBJ1-4	CASSSGTGGQEKLFF	TGTGCCAGCAGCTCCGGGACAGGGGGGCAAGAAAAACTGTTTTTT
NA	TRBD1	TRBV5-1	15	TRBJ2-2	CASSVGQVNTGELFF	TGCGCCAGCAGCGTGGGACAGGTCAACACCGGGGAGCTGTTTTTT
NA	TRBD1	TRBV7-8	15	TRBJ2-3	CASSLYQGVTDTQYF	TGTGCCAGCAGCTTGTACCAGGGGGTCACAGATACGCAGTATTTT
few	NA	TRBV4-3	13	TRBJ2-7	CASARDSSYEQYF	TGCGCCAGCGCTCGGGACTCCAGCTACGAGCAGTACTTC
once	NA	TRBV27	12	TRBJ2-7	CASSSQTQEQYF	TGTGCCAGCAGTTCGCAAACCCAGGAGCAGTACTTC
NA	TRBD1	TRBV5-1	14	TRBJ2-1	CASSLAPGGNEQFF	TGCGCCAGCAGCTTGGCTCCAGGGGGCAATGAGCAGTTCTTC
NA	NA	TRBV6-5	15	TRBJ2-5	CASSRGSATEETQYF	TGTGCCAGCAGCCGGGGGTCAGCAACCGAAGAGACCCAGTACTTC
NA	TRBD2	TRBV9	17	TRBJ2-5	CASSAEEASGRQETQYF	TGTGCCAGCAGCGCCGAGGAGGCTAGCGGGAGGCAAGAGACCCAGTACTTC
few	TRBD2	TRBV2	15	TRBJ2-1	CASGRTSGSINEQFF	TGTGCCAGCGGGCGCACTAGCGGGAGTATAAATGAGCAGTTCTTC
NA	NA	TRBV4-3	15	TRBJ2-7	CASSQSTGRGIEQYF	TGCGCCAGCAGCCAGTCAACAGGGAGGGGGATCGAGCAGTACTTC
NA	NA	TRBV6-5	12	TRBJ1-1	CATRTANTEAFF	TGTGCCACTCGGACAGCGAACACTGAAGCTTTCTTT
few	TRBD2	TRBV5-1	15	TRBJ2-7	CASSRVTAGEGEQYF	TGCGCCAGCAGCCGCGTGACAGCGGGAGAGGGAGAGCAGTACTTC
NA	NA	TRBV10-3	13	TRBJ2-7	CASLQGEGYEQYF	TGTGCCAGCCTACAGGGCGAAGGCTACGAGCAGTACTTC
NA	TRBD1	TRBV27	14	TRBJ2-5	CASSGSGGGETQYF	TGTGCCAGCAGTGGGTCAGGGGGTGGAGAGACCCAGTACTTC
NA	TRBD1	TRBV9	18	TRBJ2-2	CASSVEGQAISSTGELFF	TGTGCCAGCAGCGTAGAGGGACAGGCCATCTCCTCTACCGGGGAGCTGTTTTTT
few	TRBD2	TRBV9	14	TRBJ2-7	CASSVGAGGEEQYF	TGTGCCAGCAGCGTAGGAGCGGGAGGGGAAGAGCAGTACTTC
few	TRBD1	TRBV5-1	14	TRBJ2-7	CASSMTGDNYEQYF	TGCGCCAGCAGCATGACAGGGGACAACTACGAGCAGTACTTC
NA	NA	TRBV5-4	16	TRBJ2-6	CAIPETASSGANVLTF	TGTGCCATCCCCGAGACTGCGAGCTCTGGGGCCAACGTCCTGACTTTC
NA	NA	TRBV5-1	14	TRBJ2-3	CASSLRRGTDTQYF	TGCGCCAGCAGCTTAAGACGGGGTACAGATACGCAGTATTTT
NA	TRBD1	TRBV7-2	15	TRBJ2-7	CASSLGQGRGYEQYF	TGTGCCAGCAGCCTAGGACAGGGGAGGGGATACGAGCAGTACTTC
few	NA	TRBV6-6	14	TRBJ1-6	CASSYRTENSPLHF	TGTGCCAGCAGTTACAGGACAGAGAATTCACCCCTCCACTTT
NA	TRBD2	TRBV19	14	TRBJ2-3	CASSGQRGGSTQYF	TGTGCCAGTAGCGGCCAGCGGGGGGGCAGTACGCAGTATTTT